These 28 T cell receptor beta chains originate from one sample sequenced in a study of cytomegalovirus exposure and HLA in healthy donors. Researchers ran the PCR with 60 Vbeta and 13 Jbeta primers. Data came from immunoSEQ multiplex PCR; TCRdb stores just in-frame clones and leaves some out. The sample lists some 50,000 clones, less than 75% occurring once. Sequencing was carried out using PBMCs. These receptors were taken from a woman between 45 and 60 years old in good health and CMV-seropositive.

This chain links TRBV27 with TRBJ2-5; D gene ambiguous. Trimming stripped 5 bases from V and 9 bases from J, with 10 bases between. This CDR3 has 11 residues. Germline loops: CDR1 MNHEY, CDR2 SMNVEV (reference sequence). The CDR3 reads CASSTGGPQYF. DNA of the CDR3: TGTGCCAGCAGTACTGGTGGGCCCCAGTACTTC.

The CDR3 region has the DNA TGTGCCAGCTCACTTACAGGGGGCCTCGGGGAGCTGTTTTTT. Translation: CASSLTGGLGELFF. The chain has TRBV18 and TRBJ2-2; 9 nucleotides line up with TRBD1. The CDR3 runs to 14 residues. The germline gives CDR1 KGHSH, CDR2 LQKENI. V shed 4 bases and J 7 bases; nucleotides not matched to a gene: 4.

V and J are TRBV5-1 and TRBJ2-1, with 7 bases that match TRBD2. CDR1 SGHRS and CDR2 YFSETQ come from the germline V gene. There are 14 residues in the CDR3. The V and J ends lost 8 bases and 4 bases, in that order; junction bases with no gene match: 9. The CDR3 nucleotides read TGCGCCAGTGCCGGGGAGGGATATTACAATGAGCAGTTCTTC. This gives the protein CASAGEGYYNEQFF.

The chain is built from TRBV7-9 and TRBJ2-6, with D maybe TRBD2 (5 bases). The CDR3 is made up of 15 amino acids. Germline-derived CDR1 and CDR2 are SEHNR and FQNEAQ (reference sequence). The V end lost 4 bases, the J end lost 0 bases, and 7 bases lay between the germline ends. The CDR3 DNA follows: TGTGCCAGCAGCTATGCGGGCTCTGGGGCCAACGTCCTGACTTTC. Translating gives CASSYAGSGANVLTF.

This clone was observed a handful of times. CDR3 amino acids: CASGFSSYEQYF. The CDR3 region has the DNA TGTGCCAGCGGTTTTAGCTCCTACGAGCAGTACTTC. V is TRBV6-5 and J is TRBJ2-7; D remains ambiguous. The CDR3 is 12 amino acids. Germline V gene data show CDR1 as MNHEY and CDR2 as SVGAGI. Trimming pared 8 bases from V and 0 bases from J, leaving 8 bases between.

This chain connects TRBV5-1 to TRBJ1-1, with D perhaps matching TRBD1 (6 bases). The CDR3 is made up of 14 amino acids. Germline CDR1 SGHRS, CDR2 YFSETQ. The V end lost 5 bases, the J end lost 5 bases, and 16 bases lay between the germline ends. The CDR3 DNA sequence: TGCGCCAGCAGACTGGGACACTCGTTGACTGAAGCTTTCTTT. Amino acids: CASRLGHSLTEAFF.

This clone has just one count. The CDR3 spells CASSFPGLGNTEAFF. The CDR3 DNA reads as TGTGCCAGCAGCTTCCCAGGACTGGGGAACACTGAAGCTTTCTTT. This chain links TRBV11-2 with TRBJ1-1, with D unresolved. Trimming cost V 3 bases and J 1 base, with 12 bases left between them. The CDR3 is made up of 15 amino acids. Germline V gene data show CDR1 as SGHAT and CDR2 as FQNNGV. Full variable domain (missing parts from reference TRBV11-2 and TRBJ1-1): EAGVAQSPRYKIIEKRQSVAFWCNPISGHATLYWYQQILGQGPKLLIQFQNNGVVDDSQLPKDRFSAERLKGVDSTLKIQPAKLEDSAVYLCASSFPGLGNTEAFFGQGTRLTVV.

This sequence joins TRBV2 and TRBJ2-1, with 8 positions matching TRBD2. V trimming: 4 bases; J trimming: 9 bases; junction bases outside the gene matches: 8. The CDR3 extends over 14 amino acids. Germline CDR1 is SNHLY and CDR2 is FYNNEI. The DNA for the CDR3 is TGTGCCAGCAGTGGTCAGAGCGGGGGCGGTGAGCAGTTCTTC. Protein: CASSGQSGGGEQFF.

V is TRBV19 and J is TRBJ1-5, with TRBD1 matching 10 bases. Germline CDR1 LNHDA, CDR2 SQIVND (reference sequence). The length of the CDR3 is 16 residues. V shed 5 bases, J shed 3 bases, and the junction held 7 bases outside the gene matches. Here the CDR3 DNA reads TGTGCCAGTAGTCCTCAAGGGACAGGGGTCAATCAGCCCCAGCATTTT. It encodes CASSPQGTGVNQPQHF.

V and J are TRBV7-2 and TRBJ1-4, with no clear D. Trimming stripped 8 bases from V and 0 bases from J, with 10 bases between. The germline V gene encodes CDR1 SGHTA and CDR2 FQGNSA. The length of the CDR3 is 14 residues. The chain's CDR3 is CASRVGATNEKLFF. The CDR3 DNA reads TGTGCCAGCCGAGTCGGGGCAACTAATGAAAAACTGTTTTTT.

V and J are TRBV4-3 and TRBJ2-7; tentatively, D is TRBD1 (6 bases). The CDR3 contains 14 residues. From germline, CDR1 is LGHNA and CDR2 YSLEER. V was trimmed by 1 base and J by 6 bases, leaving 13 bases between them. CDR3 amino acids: CASSQAQGSCEQYF. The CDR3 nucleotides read TGCGCCAGCAGCCAAGCACAGGGTAGCTGCGAGCAGTACTTC.

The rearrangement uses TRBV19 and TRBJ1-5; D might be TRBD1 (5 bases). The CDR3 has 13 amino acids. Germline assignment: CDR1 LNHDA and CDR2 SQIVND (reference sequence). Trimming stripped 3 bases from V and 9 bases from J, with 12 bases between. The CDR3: CASSIDRSLPQHF. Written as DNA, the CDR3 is TGTGCCAGTAGTATTGACAGAAGTTTGCCCCAGCATTTT.

Written as DNA, the CDR3 is TGTGCCAGCAGCCCGGGGGGGCAGATCTATGGCTACACCTTC. It codes for CASSPGGQIYGYTF. This sequence joins TRBV28 and TRBJ1-2; a weak D match, TRBD1 (6 bases). Germline loops: CDR1 MDHEN, CDR2 SYDVKM. The CDR3 covers 14 residues. Trimming stripped 6 bases from V and 4 bases from J, with 15 bases between.

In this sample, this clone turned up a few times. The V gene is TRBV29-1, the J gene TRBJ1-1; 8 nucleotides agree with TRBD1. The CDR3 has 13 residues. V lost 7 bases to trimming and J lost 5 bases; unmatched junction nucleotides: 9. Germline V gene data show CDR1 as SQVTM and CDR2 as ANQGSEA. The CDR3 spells CSGTGFIDTEAFF. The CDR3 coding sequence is TGCAGCGGGACAGGGTTTATTGATACTGAAGCTTTCTTT.

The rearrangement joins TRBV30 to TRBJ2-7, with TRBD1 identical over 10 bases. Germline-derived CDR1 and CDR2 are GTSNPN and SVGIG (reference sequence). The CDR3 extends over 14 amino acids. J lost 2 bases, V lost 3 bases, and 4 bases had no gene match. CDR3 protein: CAWSSGTGAYEQYF. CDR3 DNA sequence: TGTGCCTGGAGCTCCGGGACAGGGGCCTACGAGCAGTACTTC. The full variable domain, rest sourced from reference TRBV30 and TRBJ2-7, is SQTIHQWPATLVQPVGSPLSLECTVEGTSNPNLYWYRQAAGRGLQLLFYSVGIGQISSEVPQNLSASRPQDRQFILSSKKLLLSDSGFYLCAWSSGTGAYEQYFGPGTRLTVT.

For the CDR3, the DNA is TGTGCCAGCAGCCTCGGGGTTAGCACAGATACGCAGTATTTT. Its translation: CASSLGVSTDTQYF. The rearrangement links TRBV7-2 to TRBJ2-3; D possibly corresponds to TRBD2 (5 bases). The ends were cut back, 5 bases at V and 0 bases at J, with 9 bases in the middle. Germline-derived CDR1 and CDR2 are SGHTA and FQGNSA. The CDR3 is 14 residues long.

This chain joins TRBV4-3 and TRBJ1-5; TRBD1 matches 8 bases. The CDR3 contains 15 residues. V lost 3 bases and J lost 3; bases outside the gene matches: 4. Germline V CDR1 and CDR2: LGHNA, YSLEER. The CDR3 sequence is CASSQLTGDNQPQHF. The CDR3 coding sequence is TGCGCCAGCAGCCAGCTGACAGGGGACAATCAGCCCCAGCATTTT.

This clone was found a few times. As DNA, the CDR3 is TGTGCCAGCAGCATAGCGGGGGGGCTTGCAGATACGCAGTATTTT. Translation: CASSIAGGLADTQYF. The chain couples TRBV5-4 to TRBJ2-3; 11 bases line up with TRBD2. CDR3 length: 15 amino acids. The V gene's germline CDR1 is SGHNT and CDR2 YYREEE (reference sequence). With 4 bases clipped from V and 4 bases from J, the junction kept 5 bases outside the gene matches.

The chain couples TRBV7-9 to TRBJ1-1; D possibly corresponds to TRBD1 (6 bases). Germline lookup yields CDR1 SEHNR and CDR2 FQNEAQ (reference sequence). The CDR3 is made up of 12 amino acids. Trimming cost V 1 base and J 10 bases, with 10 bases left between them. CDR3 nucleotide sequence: TGTGCCAGCAGCTTAGAAGGGGGGGGAGCTTTCTTT. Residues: CASSLEGGGAFF.

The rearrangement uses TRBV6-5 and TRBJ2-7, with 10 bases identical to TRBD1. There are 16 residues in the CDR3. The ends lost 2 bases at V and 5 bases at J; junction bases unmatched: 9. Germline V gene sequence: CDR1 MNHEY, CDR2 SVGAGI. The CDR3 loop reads CASSYGWGQGIDEQYF. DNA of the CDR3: TGTGCCAGCAGTTACGGGTGGGGACAGGGGATCGACGAGCAGTACTTC.

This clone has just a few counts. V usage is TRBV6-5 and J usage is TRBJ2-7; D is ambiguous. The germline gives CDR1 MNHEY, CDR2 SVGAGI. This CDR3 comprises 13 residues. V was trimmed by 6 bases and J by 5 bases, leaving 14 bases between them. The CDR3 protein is CASSLESADEQYF. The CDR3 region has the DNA TGTGCCAGCAGCCTTGAGTCGGCGGACGAGCAGTACTTC.

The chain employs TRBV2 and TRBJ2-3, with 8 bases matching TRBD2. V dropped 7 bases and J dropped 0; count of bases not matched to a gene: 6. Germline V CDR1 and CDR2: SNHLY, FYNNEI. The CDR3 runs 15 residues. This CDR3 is CASTLADPSTDTQYF. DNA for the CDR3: TGTGCCAGCACACTAGCGGACCCTAGCACAGATACGCAGTATTTT.

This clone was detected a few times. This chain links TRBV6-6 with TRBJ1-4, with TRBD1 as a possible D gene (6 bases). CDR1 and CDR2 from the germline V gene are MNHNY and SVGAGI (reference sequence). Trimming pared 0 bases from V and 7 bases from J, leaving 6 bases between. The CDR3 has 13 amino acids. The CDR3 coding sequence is TGTGCCAGCAGTTACTCAGGGGGTGAAAAACTGTTTTTT. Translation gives CASSYSGGEKLFF.

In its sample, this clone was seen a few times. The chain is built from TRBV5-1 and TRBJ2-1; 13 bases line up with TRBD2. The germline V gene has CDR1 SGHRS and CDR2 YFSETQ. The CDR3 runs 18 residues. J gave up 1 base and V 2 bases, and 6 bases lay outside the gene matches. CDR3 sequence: CASSLRTSGSTSYNEQFF. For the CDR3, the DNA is TGCGCCAGCAGCTTACGGACTAGCGGGAGTACGTCCTACAATGAGCAGTTCTTC.

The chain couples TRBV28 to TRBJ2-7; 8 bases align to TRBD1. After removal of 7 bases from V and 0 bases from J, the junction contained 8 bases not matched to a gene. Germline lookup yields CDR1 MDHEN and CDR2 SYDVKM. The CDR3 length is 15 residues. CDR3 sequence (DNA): TGTGCCAGCAAACCCACAGGGACAGGCTCCTACGAGCAGTACTTC. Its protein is CASKPTGTGSYEQYF.

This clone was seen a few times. The CDR3 bases are TGTGCCAGCAACAAAGGGAGGAGCTCCTACAATGAGCAGTTCTTC. Protein sequence: CASNKGRSSYNEQFF. V is TRBV5-8 and J is TRBJ2-1; possibly TRBD2 for D (6 bases). There are 15 residues in the CDR3. Germline V gives CDR1 SGHTS, CDR2 YDEGEE. The V end lost 6 bases, the J end lost 0 bases, and 13 bases lay between the germline ends.

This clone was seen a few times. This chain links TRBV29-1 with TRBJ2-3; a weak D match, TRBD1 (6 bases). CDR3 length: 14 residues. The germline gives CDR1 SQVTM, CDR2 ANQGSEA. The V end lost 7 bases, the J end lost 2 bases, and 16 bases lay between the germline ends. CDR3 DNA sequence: TGCAGCGCCCTGACAGGCCTACCCACAGATACGCAGTATTTT. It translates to CSALTGLPTDTQYF.

CDR3 sequence reads: CASNPTSGTDTQYF. The CDR3 DNA sequence: TGTGCCAGTAATCCCACTAGCGGCACAGATACGCAGTATTTT. The V gene is TRBV19, the J gene TRBJ2-3; 7 bases map to TRBD2. The V gene end was trimmed by 7 bases and the J gene end by 1 base; junction bases not matched to a gene: 5. The CDR3 sequence is 14 residues long. CDR1 is LNHDA, CDR2 SQIVND, per germline (reference sequence).